A single sample is the source of the 23 T cell receptor beta chains below, sequenced in a study of T cell changes during pregnancy in multiple sclerosis. Clones were sequenced by immunoSEQ multiplex PCR, and TCRdb holds only the in-frame ones, with some missing. The top ten hold 0.75% to 0.9% of the sample, which has some 47,000 clones, 96% seen once. Sequencing used peripheral blood, obtained in the second trimester of pregnancy. The receptor set was obtained from a female donor with multiple sclerosis, enrolled in a pregnancy study.

The rearrangement joins TRBV7-8 to TRBJ1-1; TRBD1 matches at 8 bases. Germline-derived CDR1 and CDR2 are SGHVS and FQNEAQ. V lost 0 bases to trimming and J lost 11 bases; unmatched junction nucleotides: 8. This CDR3 spans 14 amino acids. The CDR3 nucleotides read TGTGCCAGCAGCTTAGCCCCCGGGGACAGGCGCGCTTTCTTT. As protein: CASSLAPGDRRAFF.

J is TRBJ2-3 and V is TRBV18; perhaps TRBD1 as D (7 bases). The CDR3 length is 16 residues. Germline V gene data show CDR1 as KGHSH and CDR2 as LQKENI. Deletions cut 1 base from V and 4 bases from J, with 15 bases between. The CDR3 bases are TGTGCCAGCTCACCACTCAGGCAGGGGGAGGCAGATACGCAGTATTTT. It yields the protein CASSPLRQGEADTQYF.

This chain joins TRBV19 and TRBJ1-1; no clear D gene. Germline values: CDR1 LNHDA, CDR2 SQIVND (reference sequence). The CDR3 contains 12 residues. The V and J ends lost 5 bases and 3 bases respectively, with 7 bases between them. The CDR3 DNA reads TGTGCCAGTAGTCTACCTTACACTGAAGCTTTCTTT. Amino acid sequence: CASSLPYTEAFF.

V and J are TRBV6-4 and TRBJ2-1; 7 bases fit TRBD1. V lost 0 bases and J lost 5; bases outside the gene matches: 1. Germline CDR1 is MRHNA and CDR2 is SNTAGT. The CDR3 contains 14 residues. The CDR3 loop reads CASSDSRGHNEQFF. The DNA of the CDR3 is TGTGCCAGCAGTGACTCGAGGGGGCACAATGAGCAGTTCTTC.

The rearrangement joins TRBV19 to TRBJ1-5; D gene uncertain. The CDR3 is made up of 14 amino acids. Germline V gene data show CDR1 as LNHDA and CDR2 as SQIVND (reference sequence). V gave up 3 bases and J gave up 4 bases, with 10 bases separating them. CDR3 residues: CASSIRGVNQPQHF. The CDR3 DNA reads as TGTGCCAGTAGTATTAGAGGTGTTAATCAGCCCCAGCATTTT.

The CDR3: CASSYTGSYGYTF. Written as DNA, the CDR3 is TGTGCCAGCAGTTACACAGGAAGTTATGGCTACACCTTC. The rearrangement uses TRBV6-5 and TRBJ1-2; TRBD1 might be the D (5 bases). The CDR3 consists of 13 residues. Germline loops: CDR1 MNHEY, CDR2 SVGAGI. The V end lost 2 bases, the J end lost 5 bases, and 9 bases lay between the germline ends.

This clone was found a few times. This chain links TRBV7-8 with TRBJ1-2, with TRBD1 identical over 7 bases. V shed 5 bases, J shed 4 bases, and the junction held 7 bases outside the gene matches. In germline, CDR1 is SGHVS, CDR2 FQNEAQ. The CDR3 has 14 residues. The CDR3 is CASSHGQDLYGYTF. CDR3 in DNA: TGTGCCAGCAGCCATGGACAGGACCTCTATGGCTACACCTTC.

This clone was detected only a few times. V is TRBV4-1 and J is TRBJ2-3, with TRBD2 matching 11 bases. CDR3 length equals 18 residues. Germline V gene lookup returns CDR1 MGHRA and CDR2 YSYEKL. V dropped 0 bases and J dropped 2; count of bases not matched to a gene: 7. The CDR3 sequence: CASSQEGRTSGLTDTQYF. The CDR3 coding sequence is TGCGCCAGCAGCCAAGAAGGACGGACTAGCGGGCTCACAGATACGCAGTATTTT.

The chain couples TRBV6-6 to TRBJ2-1, with D tentatively TRBD1 (5 bases). This CDR3 comprises 15 residues. The germline V gene encodes CDR1 MNHNY and CDR2 SVGAGI (reference sequence). Trimming removed 1 base from V and 7 bases from J, with 14 bases in between. The CDR3 protein is CASSYYPRDRNEQFF. DNA of the CDR3: TGTGCCAGCAGTTACTACCCCAGGGATCGGAATGAGCAGTTCTTC.

The V gene is TRBV7-2, the J gene TRBJ2-6; perhaps TRBD2 as D (5 bases). CDR1 is SGHTA, CDR2 FQGNSA, per germline. The germline V and J ends were trimmed by 1 base and 2 bases, with 6 bases remaining between them. This CDR3 contains 15 residues. For the CDR3, the DNA is TGTGCCAGCAGCTTAGGGGGAGCTGGGGCCAACGTCCTGACTTTC. The encoded protein is CASSLGGAGANVLTF.

The chain employs TRBV9 and TRBJ2-3; 9 positions match TRBD2. Germline trimming cut 3 bases from V and 1 base from J; bases unmatched to any gene: 6. The CDR3 length is 16 residues. Germline V CDR1 and CDR2: SGDLS, YYNGEE. The chain's CDR3 is CASSAKPSGGTDTQYF. The CDR3 DNA follows: TGTGCCAGCAGCGCCAAGCCTAGCGGGGGCACAGATACGCAGTATTTT.

The chain has TRBV7-6 and TRBJ2-7; TRBD1 is a possible D gene (6 bases). Trimming stripped 3 bases from V and 6 bases from J, with 12 bases between. This CDR3 comprises 13 residues. Germline values: CDR1 SGHVS, CDR2 FNYEAQ. This CDR3 reads CASSFRTVSEQYF. CDR3 coding DNA: TGTGCCAGCAGCTTCCGGACAGTAAGCGAGCAGTACTTC. The variable domain in full, completed from reference TRBV7-6 and TRBJ2-7, reads GAGVSQSPRYKVTKRGQDVALRCDPISGHVSLYWYRQALGQGPEFLTYFNYEAQQDKSGLPNDRFSAERPEGSISTLTIQRTEQRDSAMYRCASSFRTVSEQYFGPGTRLTVT.

The chain recombines TRBV30 with TRBJ1-2, with D possibly matching TRBD1 (5 bases). Germline CDR1 is GTSNPN and CDR2 is SVGIG (reference sequence). This CDR3 region has 11 residues. V lost 0 bases and J 7 bases, leaving 6 bases between the germline ends. The CDR3 nucleotides read TGTGCCTGGAGTGTGGGGGGTGGCTACACCTTC. It codes for CAWSVGGGYTF. The full variable domain, rest sourced from reference TRBV30 and TRBJ1-2, is SQTIHQWPATLVQPVGSPLSLECTVEGTSNPNLYWYRQAAGRGLQLLFYSVGIGQISSEVPQNLSASRPQDRQFILSSKKLLLSDSGFYLCAWSVGGGYTFGSGTRLTVV.

The rearrangement joins TRBV19 to TRBJ2-1; D is perhaps TRBD2 (5 bases). Between the trimmed V and J ends, which lost 3 bases and 9 bases, there was a span of 12 bases. The CDR3 has 13 residues. Per the germline V gene, CDR1 is LNHDA and CDR2 is SQIVND (reference sequence). CDR3 coding DNA: TGTGCCAGTAGTATTGCTAGCCCCAGTGAGCAGTTCTTC. Encoded protein: CASSIASPSEQFF.

The J gene is TRBJ1-5, the V gene TRBV28; D unresolved. Deletions cut 6 bases from V and 10 bases from J, with 13 bases between. This CDR3 is 12 amino acids long. Per the germline V gene, CDR1 is MDHEN and CDR2 is SYDVKM. The CDR3 region has the DNA TGTGCCAGCAGGTCGTCAGGTCGTCCCCAGCATTTT. It translates to CASRSSGRPQHF.

The chain joins TRBV9 to TRBJ2-3; 12 positions agree with TRBD2. The CDR3 is made up of 17 amino acids. The V segment lost 0 bases and the J segment 3 bases; nucleotides outside the gene matches: 5. From germline, CDR1 is SGDLS and CDR2 YYNGEE. The CDR3 sequence: CASSVESLAGGTDTQYF. The DNA for the CDR3 is TGTGCCAGCAGCGTAGAGAGCCTAGCGGGAGGGACAGATACGCAGTATTTT. Full variable domain (missing parts from reference TRBV9 and TRBJ2-3): DSGVTQTPKHLITATGQRVTLRCSPRSGDLSVYWYQQSLDQGLQFLIQYYNGEERAKGNILERFSAQQFPDLHSELNLSSLELGDSALYFCASSVESLAGGTDTQYFGPGTRLTVL.

V and J are TRBV14 and TRBJ1-4, with 9 positions matching TRBD1. Germline CDR1 is SGHDN and CDR2 is FVKESK. This CDR3 has 16 residues. The V and J ends lost 2 bases and 8 bases, in that order; junction bases with no gene match: 9. The CDR3 nucleotides are TGTGCCAGCAGCCAAACAACCCGGGACAGGGTGGAAAAACTGTTTTTT. Protein: CASSQTTRDRVEKLFF.

The chain uses TRBV27 and TRBJ2-1; TRBD2 matches at 10 bases. The CDR3 is 19 amino acids. The V segment lost 3 bases and the J segment 5 bases; nucleotides outside the gene matches: 16. Germline V gene data show CDR1 as MNHEY and CDR2 as SMNVEV (reference sequence). As DNA, the CDR3 is TGTGCCAGCAGTTTCCGACCTAGCGGGAGTATCCAGAGGAACAATGAGCAGTTCTTC. The encoded protein is CASSFRPSGSIQRNNEQFF.

This chain connects TRBV28 to TRBJ2-7, with D perhaps TRBD1 (6 bases). Germline CDR1 reads MDHEN; CDR2 reads SYDVKM. CDR3 size: 18 residues. V gave up 5 bases and J gave up 4 bases, with 27 bases separating them. The CDR3 DNA reads TGTGCCAGCAGTGAGGCGACAGGTCCCCCACCTATCTTTTACGAGCAGTACTTC. Its protein is CASSEATGPPPIFYEQYF. The variable domain in full, completed from reference TRBV28 and TRBJ2-7, reads DVKVTQSSRYLVKRTGEKVFLECVQDMDHENMFWYRQDPGLGLRLIYFSYDVKMKEKGDIPEGYSVSREKKERFSLILESASTNQTSMYLCASSEATGPPPIFYEQYFGPGTRLTVT.

The chain recombines TRBV5-1 with TRBJ1-2, with 7 positions matching TRBD1. J gave up 2 bases and V 4 bases, and 2 bases lay outside the gene matches. CDR3 length equals 13 residues. The germline V gene has CDR1 SGHRS and CDR2 YFSETQ. This chain's CDR3 is CASSTGQNYGYTF. As DNA, the CDR3 is TGCGCCAGCAGCACGGGACAGAACTATGGCTACACCTTC.

The chain combines TRBV28 with TRBJ2-5, with 16 bases identical to TRBD2. CDR3 length: 18 residues. Germline V gene data show CDR1 as MDHEN and CDR2 as SYDVKM. V was clipped by 7 bases and J by 2 bases; unmatched bases: 10. The CDR3 region is CASTSFPGLAGGQETQYF. DNA of the CDR3: TGTGCCAGCACTAGTTTTCCGGGACTAGCGGGAGGGCAAGAGACCCAGTACTTC.

The chain joins TRBV9 to TRBJ2-7; weak D call: TRBD2 (6 bases). Trimming removed 0 bases from V and 3 bases from J, with 10 bases in between. CDR1 SGDLS and CDR2 YYNGEE come from the germline V gene. The CDR3 totals 14 residues. The CDR3 reads CASSVGGVGYEQYF. The CDR3 nucleotides are TGTGCCAGCAGCGTAGGGGGGGTCGGCTACGAGCAGTACTTC.

This sequence joins TRBV12-5 and TRBJ2-5, with D tentatively TRBD1 (6 bases). The CDR3 totals 16 residues. The germline CDR1 and CDR2 sequences are LGHNT and FRNRAP. V lost 5 bases, J lost 0 bases, and 16 bases lay in between. The CDR3 DNA follows: TGTGCTAGTGGTCAGCATGGACAGAACAACCAAGAGACCCAGTACTTC. It specifies CASGQHGQNNQETQYF.